These 21 T cell receptor beta chains were sequenced from one sample in a study of human T cells and chemical hapten exposure. Time point denoted: patch test 2, 6 weeks after DPC sensitization. Treatment noted: therapeutic diphenylcyclopropenone sensitization with weekly scalp DPC. TCRdb ran MiXCR on the RACE reads and lists one entry per CDR3 protein. In the table there are a few hundred thousand distinct CDR3 sequences, nearly 6.5% of which are singletons. Sequenced here: whole blood, sampled in connection with sensitization to the hapten diphenylcyclopropenone (DPC). These receptors were taken from a woman aged 18-30 years with alopecia areata. Some clones in this sample may be carry-over from other donors' samples.

This chain uses TRBV12-3 or TRBV12-4 with TRBJ1-6; perhaps TRBD1 as D (5 bases). The V end was cut by 8 bases, the J end by 3 bases, with 8 bases between. The CDR3 consists of 13 residues. CDR3 nucleotide sequence: TGTGCCAGCGGGGGACTCTATAATTCACCCCTCCACTTT. It codes for CASGGLYNSPLHF.

Here the CDR3 DNA reads TGCAGCGTTGCTTTGGGGGGTTACGAGCAGTACTTC. Protein sequence: CSVALGGYEQYF. The chain recombines TRBV29-1 with TRBJ2-7; TRBD2 is a possible D gene (6 bases). Trimming removed 4 bases from V and 4 bases from J, with 11 bases in between. The CDR3 is made up of 12 amino acids. In germline, CDR1 is SQVTM, CDR2 ANQGSEA.

The V and J genes are TRBV2 and TRBJ1-1; no clear D. This CDR3 has 12 amino acids. V gave up 4 bases and J gave up 3 bases, with 6 bases separating them. CDR1 and CDR2 (germline): SNHLY, FYNNEI. CDR3: CASSVSYTEAFF. CDR3 sequence (DNA): TGTGCCAGCAGTGTCTCGTACACTGAAGCTTTCTTT.

This clonotype was observed at least ten times. The chain employs TRBV7-9 and TRBJ1-4, with D uncertain. The CDR3 runs to 15 residues. CDR1 and CDR2 from the germline V gene are SEHNR and FQNEAQ (reference sequence). V was trimmed by 5 bases and J by 8 bases, leaving 18 bases between them. The CDR3 nucleotides are TGTGCCAGCAGCATAAATGAAAGACACGAGGAAAAACTGTTTTTT. Protein product: CASSINERHEEKLFF. The whole variable domain, filled in from reference TRBV7-9 and TRBJ1-4, reads DTGVSQNPRHKITKRGQNVTFRCDPISEHNRLYWYRQTLGQGPEFLTYFQNEAQLEKSRLLSDRFSAERPKGSFSTLEIQRTEQGDSAMYLCASSINERHEEKLFFGSGTQLSVL.

This clonotype has only a few counts. This chain links TRBV5-1 with TRBJ2-5, with D unclear. The CDR3 is 14 amino acids. V dropped 4 bases and J dropped 2 bases, with 12 bases sitting between them. The germline CDR1 and CDR2 sequences are SGHRS and YFSETQ. The CDR3 spells CASSPGASQETQYF. The DNA for the CDR3 is TGCGCCAGCAGCCCCGGTGCGTCTCAAGAGACCCAGTACTTC.

This clonotype was detected only a few times. The chain uses TRBV4-2 and TRBJ1-1; D perhaps matches TRBD1 (6 bases). Trimming left V 0 bases short and J 3 bases short, with 11 bases between. Germline V lookup: CDR1 LGHNA, CDR2 YNFKEQ. CDR3 length equals 15 residues. For the CDR3, the DNA is TGTGCCAGCAGCCAAGATTCCAGGGGCGACACTGAAGCTTTCTTT. This encodes CASSQDSRGDTEAFF.

The chain joins TRBV28 to TRBJ2-7, with 12 bases that match TRBD2. The germline V gene encodes CDR1 MDHEN and CDR2 SYDVKM. The CDR3 spans 15 residues. J gave up 3 bases and V 6 bases, and 6 bases lay outside the gene matches. The CDR3 bases are TGTGCCAGCAGATCTAGCGGGGGGGAAATCTACGAGCAGTACTTC. The encoded protein is CASRSSGGEIYEQYF.

This clonotype occurred a few times. The V and J genes are TRBV28 and TRBJ1-4; weak D call: TRBD1 (6 bases). V lost 2 bases and J 6 bases, leaving 19 bases between the germline ends. CDR3 length: 17 amino acids. The V gene's germline CDR1 is MDHEN and CDR2 SYDVKM. Here the CDR3 reads CASSLRLGTGRHEKLFF. The CDR3 region has the DNA TGTGCCAGCAGTTTAAGGCTCGGAACAGGGCGGCATGAAAAACTGTTTTTT.

This clonotype was seen many times. The J gene is TRBJ1-4, the V gene TRBV15; D not certain. The CDR3 is made up of 18 amino acids. Germline V gives CDR1 LNHNV, CDR2 YYDKDF (reference sequence). Trimming pared 3 bases from V and 0 bases from J, leaving 17 bases between. CDR3 amino acids: CATSSGRVGSATNEKLFF. The CDR3 DNA is TGTGCCACCAGCAGCGGACGGGTAGGATCCGCAACTAATGAAAAACTGTTTTTT.

This clonotype was detected many times. The V and J genes are TRBV7-9 and TRBJ2-3; perhaps TRBD1 as D (6 bases). The germline gives CDR1 SEHNR, CDR2 FQNEAQ (reference sequence). The CDR3 is 14 amino acids. Trimming took off 5 bases at V and 3 bases at J, with 12 bases between the two ends. The CDR3 DNA reads as TGTGCCAGCAGCCCAGGGGCGCGAACAGATACGCAGTATTTT. As protein: CASSPGARTDTQYF.

This clonotype showed up many times. The CDR3 sequence is CSVLQGGAYEQYF. The CDR3 DNA reads TGCAGCGTCCTACAGGGGGGAGCCTACGAGCAGTACTTC. V gene TRBV29-1 combines with J gene TRBJ2-7; 8 nucleotides align to TRBD1. CDR3 size: 13 residues. Germline V lookup: CDR1 SQVTM, CDR2 ANQGSEA. Trimming cost V 6 bases and J 2 bases; bases outside gene matches: 6.

This chain joins TRBV3-1 and TRBJ1-1; D uncertain. The CDR3 consists of 18 residues. V lost 1 base, J lost 0 bases, and 18 bases lay in between. CDR1 and CDR2 from the germline V gene are LGHDT and YNNKEL (reference sequence). DNA of the CDR3: TGTGCCAGCAGCCAAGCTCTGAGGCGGGGTGCCTTGAACACTGAAGCTTTCTTT. This gives the protein CASSQALRRGALNTEAFF.

This clonotype turned up a few times. The chain combines TRBV6-2 or TRBV6-3 with TRBJ1-5; D uncertain. Germline lookup yields CDR1 MNHEY and CDR2 SVGEGT. Trimming cost V 0 bases and J 4 bases, with 7 bases left between them. The CDR3 contains 14 residues. The CDR3 DNA follows: TGTGCCAGCAGTTACTCCAACATGAATCAGCCCCAGCATTTT. Translation: CASSYSNMNQPQHF.

About this clonotype: A much larger clone lies one base from this, so it may be a read error. This rearrangement joins TRBV7-2 to TRBJ2-3; D is unclear. Germline V gene sequence: CDR1 SGHTA, CDR2 FQGNSA. There are 13 residues in the CDR3. V was clipped by 3 bases and J by 4 bases, with 8 bases between them. CDR3 coding DNA: TGTGCCAGCAGCTTTGGGTTCGCAGATACGCAGTATTTT. Amino acid sequence: CASSFGFADTQYF.

This clonotype was seen at least ten times. The J gene is TRBJ1-4, the V gene TRBV18; TRBD1 matches 7 bases. CDR1 is KGHSH, CDR2 LQKENI, per germline. With V trimmed by 5 bases and J by 5 bases, 8 bases remained unmatched. This CDR3 comprises 15 residues. The CDR3 sequence: CASSTQGDENEKLFF. The CDR3 region has the DNA TGTGCCAGCTCAACGCAGGGGGATGAGAATGAAAAACTGTTTTTT. Using reference TRBV18 and TRBJ1-4 for the parts outside the CDR3, the full variable domain is NAGVMQNPRHLVRRRGQEARLRCSPMKGHSHVYWYRQLPEEGLKFMVYLQKENIIDESGMPKERFSAEFPKEGPSILRIQQVVRGDSAAYFCASSTQGDENEKLFFGSGTQLSVL.

At least ten counts were recorded for this clonotype. The genes are TRBV6-5 and TRBJ1-3; no clear D. V lost 2 bases and J 3 bases, leaving 5 bases between the germline ends. Germline CDR1 reads MNHEY; CDR2 reads SVGAGI. The CDR3 is 13 amino acids. The chain's CDR3 is CASSYGSGNTIYF. The CDR3 DNA sequence: TGTGCCAGCAGTTACGGCAGTGGAAACACCATATATTTT.

This clonotype showed up just a few times. The chain links TRBV20-1 to TRBJ2-1; 7 nucleotides line up with TRBD1. Trimming removed 3 bases from V and 4 bases from J; junction bases left unmatched: 12. The CDR3 has 16 residues. Germline CDR1 and CDR2: DFQATT and SNEGSKA (reference sequence). The CDR3 sequence is CSASTGSGGGYNEQFF. The CDR3 DNA is TGCAGTGCTAGTACAGGTTCAGGGGGTGGGTACAATGAGCAGTTCTTC.

In this sample, this clonotype turned up many times. The gene calls are TRBV14 and TRBJ2-3, with TRBD2 identical over 9 bases. The CDR3 sequence is 17 residues long. J lost 4 bases, V lost 0 bases, and 8 bases had no gene match. Germline loops: CDR1 SGHDN, CDR2 FVKESK. The CDR3 coding sequence is TGTGCCAGCAGCCAAGACACCCGAGCGGGGGGCTCAGATACGCAGTATTTT. Protein product: CASSQDTRAGGSDTQYF.

This clonotype was seen ten or more times. V and J are TRBV6-5 and TRBJ1-1; D is unclear. V lost 0 bases to trimming and J lost 8 bases, with 10 bases between them. Germline V gene lookup returns CDR1 MNHEY and CDR2 SVGAGI. This CDR3 comprises 13 residues. CDR3 region: CASSYSAGLEAFF. The CDR3 DNA is TGTGCCAGCAGTTACTCTGCGGGTTTGGAAGCTTTCTTT.

This clonotype was seen a handful of times. The chain recombines TRBV7-2 with TRBJ2-3, with TRBD1 matching 8 bases. V was pared by 4 bases and J by 4 bases, with 7 bases of the junction left unmatched. CDR3 length equals 15 residues. Germline assignment: CDR1 SGHTA and CDR2 FQGNSA. The CDR3 nucleotides read TGTGCCAGCAGCTCCCCAGGGGGCCTCGCAGATACGCAGTATTTT. Amino acids: CASSSPGGLADTQYF. The full variable domain, with the rest looked up from reference TRBV7-2 and TRBJ2-3, is GAGVSQSPSNKVTEKGKDVELRCDPISGHTALYWYRQSLGQGLEFLIYFQGNSAPDKSGLPSDRFSAERTGGSVSTLTIQRTQQEDSAVYLCASSSPGGLADTQYFGPGTRLTVL.

This clonotype was counted between two and nine times. The chain couples TRBV6-2 or TRBV6-3 to TRBJ2-7, with D unclear. V was pared by 4 bases and J by 5 bases, with 12 bases between. The CDR3 loop spans 13 amino acids. Germline V lookup: CDR1 MNHEY, CDR2 SVGEGT. The CDR3 loop is CASSWARWNEQYF. In nucleotides, the CDR3 is TGTGCCAGCAGTTGGGCCAGGTGGAACGAGCAGTACTTC.